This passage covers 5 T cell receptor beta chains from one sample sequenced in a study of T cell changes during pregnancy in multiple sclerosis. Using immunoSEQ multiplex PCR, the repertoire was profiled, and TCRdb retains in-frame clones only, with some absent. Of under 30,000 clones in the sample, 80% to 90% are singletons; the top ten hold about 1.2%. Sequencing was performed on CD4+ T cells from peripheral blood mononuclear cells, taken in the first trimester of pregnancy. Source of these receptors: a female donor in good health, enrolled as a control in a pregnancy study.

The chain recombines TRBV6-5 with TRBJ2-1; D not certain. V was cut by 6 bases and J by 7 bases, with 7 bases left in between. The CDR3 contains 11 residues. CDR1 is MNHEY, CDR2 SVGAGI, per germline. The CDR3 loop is CASSQKNEQFF. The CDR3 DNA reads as TGTGCCAGCAGCCAGAAAAATGAGCAGTTCTTC.

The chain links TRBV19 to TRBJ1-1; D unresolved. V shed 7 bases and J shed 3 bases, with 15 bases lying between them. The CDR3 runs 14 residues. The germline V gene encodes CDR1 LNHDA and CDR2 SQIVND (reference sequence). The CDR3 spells CASTLLGEDTEAFF. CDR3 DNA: TGTGCCAGTACCCTTTTAGGTGAGGACACTGAAGCTTTCTTT. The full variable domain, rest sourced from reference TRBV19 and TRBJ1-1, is DGGITQSPKYLFRKEGQNVTLSCEQNLNHDAMYWYRQDPGQGLRLIYYSQIVNDFQKGDIAEGYSVSREKKESFPLTVTSAQKNPTAFYLCASTLLGEDTEAFFGQGTRLTVV.

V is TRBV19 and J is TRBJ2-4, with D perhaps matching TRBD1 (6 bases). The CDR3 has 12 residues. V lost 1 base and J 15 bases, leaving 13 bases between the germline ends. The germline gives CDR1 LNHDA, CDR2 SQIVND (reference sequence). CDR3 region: CASSIGSGELYF. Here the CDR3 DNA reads TGTGCCAGTAGTATAGGATCAGGGGAGCTGTACTTC.

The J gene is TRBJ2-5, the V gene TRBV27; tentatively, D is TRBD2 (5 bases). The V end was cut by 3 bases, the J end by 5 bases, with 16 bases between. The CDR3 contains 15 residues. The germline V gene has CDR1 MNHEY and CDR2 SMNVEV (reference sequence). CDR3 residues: CASSFGAGLGETQYF. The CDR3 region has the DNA TGTGCCAGCAGTTTTGGCGCGGGCCTGGGGGAGACCCAGTACTTC.

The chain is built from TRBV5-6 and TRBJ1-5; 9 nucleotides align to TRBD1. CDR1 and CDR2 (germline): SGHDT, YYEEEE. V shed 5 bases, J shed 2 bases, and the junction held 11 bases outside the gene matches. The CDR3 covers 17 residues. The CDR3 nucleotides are TGTGCCAGCAGTTTCACAGGGGGCGCGGGGGGCAATCAGCCCCAGCATTTT. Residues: CASSFTGGAGGNQPQHF.